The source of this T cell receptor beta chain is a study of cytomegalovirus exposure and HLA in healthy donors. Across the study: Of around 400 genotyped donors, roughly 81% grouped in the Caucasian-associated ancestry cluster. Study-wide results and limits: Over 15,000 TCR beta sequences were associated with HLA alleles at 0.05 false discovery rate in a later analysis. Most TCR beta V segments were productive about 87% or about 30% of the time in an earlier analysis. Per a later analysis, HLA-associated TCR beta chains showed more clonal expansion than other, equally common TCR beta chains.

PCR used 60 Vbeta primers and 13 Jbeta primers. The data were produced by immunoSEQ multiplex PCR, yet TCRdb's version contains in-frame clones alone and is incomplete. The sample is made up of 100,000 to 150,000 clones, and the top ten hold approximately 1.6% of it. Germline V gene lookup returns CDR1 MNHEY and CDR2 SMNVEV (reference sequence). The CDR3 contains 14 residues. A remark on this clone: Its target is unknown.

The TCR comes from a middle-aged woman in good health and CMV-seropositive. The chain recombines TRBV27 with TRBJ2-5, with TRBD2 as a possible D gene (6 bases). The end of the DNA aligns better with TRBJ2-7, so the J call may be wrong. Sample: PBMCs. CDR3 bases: TGTGCCAGCAGTTTATCTTGGAGGGCCTACGAGCAGTACTTC. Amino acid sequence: CASSLSWRAYEQYF.